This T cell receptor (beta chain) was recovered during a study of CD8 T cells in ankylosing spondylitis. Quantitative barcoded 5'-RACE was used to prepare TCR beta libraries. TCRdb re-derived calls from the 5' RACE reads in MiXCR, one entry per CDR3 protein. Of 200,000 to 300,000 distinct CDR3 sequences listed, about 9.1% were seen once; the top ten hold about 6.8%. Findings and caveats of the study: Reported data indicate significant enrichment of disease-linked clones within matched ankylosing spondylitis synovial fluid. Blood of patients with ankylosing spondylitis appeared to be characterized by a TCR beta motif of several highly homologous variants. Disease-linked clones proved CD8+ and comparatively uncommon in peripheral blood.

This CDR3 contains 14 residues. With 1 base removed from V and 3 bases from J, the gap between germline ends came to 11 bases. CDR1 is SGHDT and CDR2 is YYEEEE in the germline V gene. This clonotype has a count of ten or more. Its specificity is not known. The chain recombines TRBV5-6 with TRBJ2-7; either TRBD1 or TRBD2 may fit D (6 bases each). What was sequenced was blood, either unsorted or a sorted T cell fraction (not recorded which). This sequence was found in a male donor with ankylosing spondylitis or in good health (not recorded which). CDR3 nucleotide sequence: TGTGCCAGCAGCTTGTGGGGGGCAATCTACGAGCAGTACTTC. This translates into CASSLWGAIYEQYF. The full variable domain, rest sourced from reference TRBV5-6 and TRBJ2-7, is DAGVTQSPTHLIKTRGQQVTLRCSPKSGHDTVSWYQQALGQGPQFIFQYYEEEERQRGNFPDRFSGHQFPNYSSELNVNALLLGDSALYLCASSLWGAIYEQYFGPGTRLTVT.